This TCR beta chain was sequenced in a study of Graves' ophthalmopathy and Graves' hyperthyroidism. Study results and limitations: The model flagged ophthalmopathy progression at roughly 64% sensitivity and under 75% specificity.

This CDR3 is 15 amino acids long. As the template, RNA transcripts were used to amplify TCR beta CDR3 regions. Following a first-round RT-PCR that used HTBI primers, a second-round multiplex PCR was carried out. TCRdb recomputed calls from the multiplex PCR reads with MiXCR, one row per CDR3 protein. The sample has about 380,000 distinct CDR3 sequences; 15% are singletons. Over 18 months of follow-up, stable hyperthyroidism required that no ophthalmopathy appear. It was from about 10 ml of fresh peripheral blood that the PBMCs came. This clonotype was counted between two and nine times. Its matching antigen is unknown. This sequence may be a read error, since a much larger clone differs from it by one base.

The sample comprised peripheral blood. This chain uses TRBV12-3 or TRBV12-4 with TRBJ2-2, with 10 bases aligning to TRBD2. This TCR came from a woman between 18 and 30 years old with stable Graves' hyperthyroidism. CDR3 DNA sequence: TGTGTCAGCAGTTCAGCGGGGGGGATGGCCGGGGAGCTGTTTTTT. Its protein is CVSSSAGGMAGELFF.